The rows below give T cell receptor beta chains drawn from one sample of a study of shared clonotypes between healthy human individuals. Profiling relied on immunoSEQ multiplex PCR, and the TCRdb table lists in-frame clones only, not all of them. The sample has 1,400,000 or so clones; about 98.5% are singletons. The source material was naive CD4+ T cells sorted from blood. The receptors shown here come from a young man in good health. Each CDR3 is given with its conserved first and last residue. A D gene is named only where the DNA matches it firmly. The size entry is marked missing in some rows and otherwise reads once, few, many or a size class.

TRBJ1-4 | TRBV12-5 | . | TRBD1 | TGTGCTCGCCTTACAGGGGGCAGTGAAAAACTGTTTTTT | CARLTGGSEKLFF
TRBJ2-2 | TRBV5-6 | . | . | TGTGCCAGCAGTCAACCATCCGCCGGGACACAGAACACCGGGGAGCTGTTTTTT | CASSQPSAGTQNTGELFF
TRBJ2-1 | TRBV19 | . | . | TGTGCCAGTAGTATCAGGGACAGACCCGGATGGGGGGCCAATGAGCAGTTCTTC | CASSIRDRPGWGANEQFF
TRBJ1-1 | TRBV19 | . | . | TGTGCCAGTAGTTTCCGGGACACGATGAACACTGAAGCTTTCTTT | CASSFRDTMNTEAFF
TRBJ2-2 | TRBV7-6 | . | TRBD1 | TGTGCCAGCAGCACCCGGACAGGGCAGTTGTTTTTT | CASSTRTGQLFF
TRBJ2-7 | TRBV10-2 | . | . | TGCGCCACCGAGCACGACGAGCAGTACTTC | CATEHDEQYF
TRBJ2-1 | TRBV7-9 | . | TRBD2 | TGTGCCAGCACCTTAGGGCTAGCGGGGTACAATGAGCAGTTCTTC | CASTLGLAGYNEQFF
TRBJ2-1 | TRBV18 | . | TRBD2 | TGTGCCAGCTCGTTACTAGCGGCAAGCCTACATGAGCAGTTCTTC | CASSLLAASLHEQFF
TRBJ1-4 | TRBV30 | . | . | TGTGCCTGGAGTGAGGGCAGGGTTGAGGTGTTTTTT | CAWSEGRVEVFF
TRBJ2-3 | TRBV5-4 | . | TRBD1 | TGTGCCAGCAGCAGAAAAGCAGGGGGCCTCACAGATACGCAGTATTTT | CASSRKAGGLTDTQYF
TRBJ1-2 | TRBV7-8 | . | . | TGTGCCAGCAGCACGGTGGGAGGGTCGATAGGCTACACCTTC | CASSTVGGSIGYTF
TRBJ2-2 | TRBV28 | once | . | TGTGCCAGCAGCCTGACCGGGGAGCTGTTTTTT | CASSLTGELFF
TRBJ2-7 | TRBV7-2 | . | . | TGTGCCAGCAGCTTAGGTAGATTGGACGAGCAGTACTTC | CASSLGRLDEQYF
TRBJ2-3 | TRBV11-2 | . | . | TGTGCCAGCAGCTTAGTTCGGCTGGCTAGGACAGATACGCAGTATTTT | CASSLVRLARTDTQYF
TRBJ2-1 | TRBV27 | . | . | TGTGCCAGCAAGATAGGTTCCTACAATGAGCAGTTCTTC | CASKIGSYNEQFF
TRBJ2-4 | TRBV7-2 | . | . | TGTGCCACCCGGGGGCCCAAAAACATTCAGTACTTC | CATRGPKNIQYF
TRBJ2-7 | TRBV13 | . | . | TGTGCCAGCAGCTTATTCGGCCAGGGCTCCTACGAGCAGTACTTC | CASSLFGQGSYEQYF
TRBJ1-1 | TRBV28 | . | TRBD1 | TGTGCCAGCAGAGACAGGGGACGCGGGGGCACTGAAGCTTTCTTT | CASRDRGRGGTEAFF
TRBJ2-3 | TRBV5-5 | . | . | TGTGCCAGCAGCTTGGCTAGCACAGATACGCAGTATTTT | CASSLASTDTQYF
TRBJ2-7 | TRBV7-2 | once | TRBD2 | TGTGCCAGCAGCTTAGTTTCTAGCGGAAGCTCCTACGAGCAGTACTTC | CASSLVSSGSSYEQYF
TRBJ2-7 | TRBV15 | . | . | TGTGCCACCCGTGGTGAGAGCTACGAGCAGTACTTC | CATRGESYEQYF
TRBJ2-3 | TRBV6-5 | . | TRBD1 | TGTGCCAGCAGTACCCGACAGGGTGGTGGGCAGTATTTT | CASSTRQGGGQYF
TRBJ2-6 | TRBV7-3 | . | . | TGTGCCAGCAGCTCAGTGGGGGACGGACCTTACTCTGGGGCCAACGTCCTGACTTTC | CASSSVGDGPYSGANVLTF
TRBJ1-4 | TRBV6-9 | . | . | TGTGCCAGCAGTAATACTGAAAAACTGTTTTTT | CASSNTEKLFF
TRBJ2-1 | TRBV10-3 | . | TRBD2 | TGTGCCATCAGTGAGTCGGCTAGCGGGAGGGCACAGTTCTTC | CAISESASGRAQFF
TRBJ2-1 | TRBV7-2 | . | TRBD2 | TGTGCCAGCAGCTTATTACAGCGGGAGAGGAATGAGCAGTTCTTC | CASSLLQRERNEQFF
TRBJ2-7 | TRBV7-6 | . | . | TGTGCCAGCAGCTTAGTACTAGATTACGAGCAGTACTTC | CASSLVLDYEQYF